These T cell receptor beta chains were read from a single sample in a study of T cells in Graves' hyperthyroidism and ophthalmopathy. TCRdb reanalysed the multiplex PCR reads using MiXCR and keeps one entry per CDR3 protein. This repertoire shows about 740,000 distinct CDR3 sequences, approximately 15% found once; its top ten account for about 9.4%. Sequenced material: blood. All receptors derive from a woman between 18 and 30 years old with Graves' hyperthyroidism. CDR3s include the opening cysteine and the closing phenylalanine or tryptophan. The D gene is left open where the match is weak. Size is stated for part of the rows, as once, few or many counts, or as a class when the clone is expanded.

cdr3_aa cdr3_nt d_call clone_size j_call v_call
CACSERQTSGQREQYF TGTGCCTGCAGTGAACGACAGACTAGCGGTCAAAGGGAGCAGTACTTC TRBD2 - TRBJ2-7 TRBV25-1
CASSPFRWTGGFNEQFF TGTGCCAGCAGTCCCTTCCGTTGGACAGGGGGCTTCAATGAGCAGTTCTTC TRBD1 many TRBJ2-1 TRBV6-2/TRBV6-3
CSAPDSGTGKSEQFF TGCAGTGCTCCCGACAGTGGGACAGGGAAGAGTGAGCAGTTCTTC TRBD1 - TRBJ2-1 TRBV20-1
CASSDKPPYTQYF TGTGCCAGCAGTGACAAACCACCTTATACGCAGTATTTT - - TRBJ2-3 TRBV6-2/TRBV6-3
CASSQRVAGWDTQYF TGTGCCAGCAGCCAACGGGTAGCGGGGTGGGATACGCAGTATTTT TRBD2 - TRBJ2-3 TRBV9
CASSPVLQGNEQFF TGTGCCAGCAGCCCCGTCTTACAGGGGAATGAGCAGTTCTTC TRBD1 many TRBJ2-1 TRBV7-2
CASSFSTGVDTGELFF TGTGCCAGCAGTTTCTCGACAGGGGTCGACACCGGGGAGCTGTTTTTT TRBD1 - TRBJ2-2 TRBV12-3/TRBV12-4
CASRRAGGSEQYF TGTGCCAGCAGACGAGCAGGGGGCAGCGAGCAGTACTTC TRBD1 few TRBJ2-7 TRBV7-9
CDSSYRLAGGDEQYF TGTGACAGCAGTTACCGATTAGCGGGAGGAGACGAGCAGTACTTC TRBD2 few TRBJ2-7 TRBV6-2/TRBV6-3
CASSVDEESSYNEQFF TGTGCCAGCAGCGTAGATGAGGAGAGCTCCTACAATGAGCAGTTCTTC - many TRBJ2-1 TRBV9
CASSLGTGSNRAYEQYF TGTGCCAGCTCACTAGGGACAGGATCTAATAGGGCCTACGAGCAGTACTTC TRBD1 - TRBJ2-7 TRBV18
CSVESPRHPTGELFF TGCAGCGTTGAGAGCCCGAGACACCCCACCGGGGAGCTGTTTTTT - few TRBJ2-2 TRBV29-1
CASSFLREGYNEQFF TGTGCCAGCAGTTTTCTGAGGGAGGGGTACAATGAGCAGTTCTTC TRBD2 - TRBJ2-1 TRBV12-3/TRBV12-4
CASRSGTGYTEAFF TGTGCCAGCAGAAGTGGAACAGGCTACACTGAAGCTTTCTTT - many TRBJ1-1 TRBV2
CASSWGRLYEQYF TGTGCCAGCAGCTGGGGACGGCTCTACGAGCAGTACTTC - many TRBJ2-7 TRBV11-1
CASTVGGTGGNTEAFF TGTGCCAGCACCGTTGGGGGGACAGGGGGCAACACTGAAGCTTTCTTT TRBD1 many TRBJ1-1 TRBV28
CAISGRGTEAFF TGTGCCATCAGTGGCAGGGGCACTGAAGCTTTCTTT - few TRBJ1-1 TRBV10-3
CSARVPRAGGGTDTQYF TGCAGTGCTAGAGTTCCCCGGGCGGGAGGGGGCACAGATACGCAGTATTTT TRBD2 few TRBJ2-3 TRBV20-1
CASSPGRSYGYTF TGTGCCAGCTCACCAGGCAGGAGCTATGGCTACACCTTC - many TRBJ1-2 TRBV18
CATSDPGAAEETQYF TGTGCCACCAGTGACCCTGGGGCAGCTGAAGAGACCCAGTACTTC - - TRBJ2-5 TRBV24-1
CASSLSISGTLPLHF TGTGCCAGCAGTTTATCGATTTCGGGGACCCTCCCCCTCCACTTT - - TRBJ1-6 TRBV27
CSARGQMGGTEQFF TGCAGTGCTAGAGGTCAAATGGGGGGTACTGAGCAGTTCTTC - many TRBJ2-1 TRBV20-1
CASSRKQGFQETQYF TGTGCCAGCAGCCGGAAACAGGGCTTTCAAGAGACCCAGTACTTC - - TRBJ2-5 TRBV5-8
CATSRADRGQETQYF TGTGCCACCAGCAGAGCGGACAGGGGGCAAGAGACCCAGTACTTC TRBD1 many TRBJ2-5 TRBV15
CSAPDRGRTDTQYF TGCAGTGCTCCCGACAGGGGCCGCACAGATACGCAGTATTTT TRBD1 many TRBJ2-3 TRBV20-1
CASRRTVSGLAGGGETQYF TGTGCCAGCAGGAGGACAGTAAGCGGACTAGCGGGAGGAGGAGAGACCCAGTACTTC TRBD2 many TRBJ2-5 TRBV2
CSAKREKMSFF TGCAGTGCTAAAAGAGAGAAAATGTCGTTTTTT - few TRBJ1-4 TRBV20-1
CASSQGLMSETQYF TGCGCCAGCAGCCAAGGTCTGATGTCGGAGACCCAGTACTTC - many TRBJ2-5 TRBV4-1
CASSPGRYLTEAFF TGTGCCAGTAGTCCGGGACGTTATCTCACTGAAGCTTTCTTT - - TRBJ1-1 TRBV19
CASSFLVGHTEAFF TGTGCCAGCAGCTTCCTAGTAGGCCACACTGAAGCTTTCTTT - - TRBJ1-1 TRBV5-6
CASSLTGNAGGEQFF TGCGCCAGCAGCCTGACAGGTAACGCGGGGGGTGAGCAGTTCTTC TRBD2 many TRBJ2-1 TRBV4-1
CASSDLAGGGRETQYF TGTGCCAGCAGCGATCTAGCGGGAGGGGGTCGGGAGACCCAGTACTTC TRBD2 few TRBJ2-5 TRBV9
CSARLAGEVDEQYF TGCAGTGCTAGACTAGCCGGGGAGGTCGACGAGCAGTACTTC - many TRBJ2-7 TRBV20-1
CAWSVDYSSYNEQFF TGTGCCTGGAGTGTTGACTACAGCTCCTACAATGAGCAGTTCTTC - many TRBJ2-1 TRBV30
CASSSSGLAIAKNIQYF TGTGCCAGCAGTTCCTCGGGACTAGCGATAGCCAAAAACATTCAGTACTTC TRBD2 few TRBJ2-4 TRBV6-2/TRBV6-3
CASSQGAGYNEQFF TGTGCCAGCAGCCAGGGGGCGGGTTACAATGAGCAGTTCTTC TRBD1 many TRBJ2-1 TRBV7-3
CASSLFAGIAYEQYF TGTGCCAGCAGCTTATTCGCAGGGATAGCCTACGAGCAGTACTTC - many TRBJ2-7 TRBV7-8
CASSFSWRSKDRGGTEAFF TGTGCCAGCAGCTTTAGTTGGCGATCCAAGGACAGGGGAGGCACTGAAGCTTTCTTT TRBD1 many TRBJ1-1 TRBV11-2
CASSRPGLPNTGELFF TGTGCCAGCAGCCGTCCGGGACTACCGAACACCGGGGAGCTGTTTTTT TRBD2 many TRBJ2-2 TRBV11-2
CAWKQGNSNQPQHF TGTGCCTGGAAACAAGGGAATAGCAATCAGCCCCAGCATTTT - many TRBJ1-5 TRBV30
CASTGQGAGTQYF TGCGCCAGCACCGGACAGGGCGCTGGTACGCAGTATTTT TRBD1 - TRBJ2-3 TRBV10-2
CASSPGGPSYEQYF TGTGCCAGCAGCCCCGGGGGGCCCTCCTACGAGCAGTACTTC - many TRBJ2-7 TRBV18
CSASAEIQRIPDTQYF TGCAGTGCAAGCGCCGAAATCCAGCGAATTCCAGATACGCAGTATTTT - few TRBJ2-3 TRBV20-1
CASREGFSYEQYF TGTGCCAGCAGGGAGGGATTCTCCTACGAGCAGTACTTC TRBD2 many TRBJ2-7 TRBV18
CAWSGEVKGETQYF TGTGCCTGGAGTGGGGAGGTTAAGGGGGAGACCCAGTACTTC - many TRBJ2-5 TRBV30
CATSDFPDGEQYF TGTGCCACCAGTGATTTCCCCGATGGGGAGCAGTACTTC - - TRBJ2-7 TRBV24-1
CSVERLARYNEQFF TGCAGCGTTGAGCGGCTAGCGAGGTACAATGAGCAGTTCTTC - few TRBJ2-1 TRBV29-1
CASSSLTDRYEKYGSYEQYF TGTGCCAGCAGTTCACTGACGGACAGGTATGAAAAGTACGGGTCCTACGAGCAGTACTTC TRBD1 few TRBJ2-7 TRBV27
CASSYAVAGLEQYF TGTGCCAGCAGTTACGCGGTAGCGGGCCTCGAGCAGTACTTC TRBD2 - TRBJ2-7 TRBV6-6
CASSSYFLNTGELFF TGTGCCAGTAGTAGCTATTTTTTAAACACCGGGGAGCTGTTTTTT - - TRBJ2-2 TRBV19
CASSFGLAGGGTQYF TGTGCCAGCAGTTTTGGACTAGCGGGAGGGGGGACCCAGTACTTC TRBD2 few TRBJ2-5 TRBV27
CASKQSNSPLHF TGTGCCAGCAAGCAGTCCAATTCACCCCTCCACTTT - many TRBJ1-6 TRBV12-3/TRBV12-4